The rows below give T cell receptor beta chains drawn from one sample of a study of cytomegalovirus exposure and HLA in healthy donors. Clones were read by immunoSEQ multiplex PCR, and TCRdb kept only the in-frame ones, dropping some. The sample records approximately 190,000 clones, 65% to 90% being singletons. The material sequenced was PBMCs. Receptor source: a woman aged 25 to 45 in good health and CMV-seropositive. Both conserved end residues are part of each CDR3. Fields, in order: J gene, clone size, V gene, CDR3 protein. Clone size is not always given. Where it is, it says once, few, many or a class for expanded clones.

TRBJ1-3 | . | TRBV6-5 | CASSYSRTGFGNTIYF
TRBJ2-3 | . | TRBV2 | CASKRGGNTDTQYF
TRBJ1-1 | . | TRBV15 | CATSRRITGSVVTEAFF
TRBJ2-5 | . | TRBV2 | CASSEGAEETQYF
TRBJ1-2 | few | TRBV25-1 | CATTGTGNYGYTF
TRBJ1-5 | . | TRBV6-5 | CASSRSRDSNQPQHF
TRBJ2-3 | . | TRBV29-1 | CSVDTSGSTDTQYF
TRBJ2-1 | . | TRBV6-6 | CASILDAYNEQFF
TRBJ2-1 | . | TRBV28 | CASSTIGTGGYEQFF
TRBJ2-7 | . | TRBV6-5 | CASSYISGLTYEQYF
TRBJ2-7 | . | TRBV28 | CALRQLGSYEQYF
TRBJ2-7 | . | TRBV2 | CASRPWAGGHEQYF
TRBJ1-5 | . | TRBV6-5 | CASSATRDRDQPQHF
TRBJ2-7 | . | TRBV10-1 | CASSVAKRGYEQYF
TRBJ1-2 | . | TRBV2 | CASIRDRDVYGYTF
TRBJ2-2 | . | TRBV9 | CASSAGRGELFF
TRBJ2-7 | . | TRBV6-1 | CASSPKDRVADEQYF
TRBJ2-1 | . | TRBV11-3 | CASSPQTSQNNEQFF
TRBJ2-1 | once | TRBV4-1 | CASSPQEATSQFF
TRBJ2-7 | few | TRBV5-1 | CASSLEGGFYEQYF
TRBJ1-3 | . | TRBV5-1 | CASSQPQGSGNTIYF
TRBJ2-1 | . | TRBV27 | CASSYTGSSYNEQFF
TRBJ2-5 | . | TRBV28 | CASRTGGETQYF
TRBJ1-1 | . | TRBV16 | CASSHAHGGLAFF
TRBJ2-2 | . | TRBV7-2 | CASRFSGGRGELFF
TRBJ2-1 | once | TRBV7-9 | CASSRTRGSENEQFF
TRBJ2-3 | . | TRBV5-1 | CASSLHSLAGEGSDTQYF
TRBJ2-7 | . | TRBV28 | CASSGTLPHEQYF
TRBJ1-3 | . | TRBV6-5 | CASSYSRGNTIYF
TRBJ1-2 | . | TRBV5-1 | CASSPPGQNYGYTF
TRBJ2-7 | . | TRBV27 | CASSFGTNSYEQYF
TRBJ1-1 | . | TRBV25-1 | CASSPGPTEAFF
TRBJ1-2 | . | TRBV19 | CAIGGYYGYTF